Listed below are T cell receptor beta chains from one sample, sequenced in a study of beta chain features in type 1 diabetes. Measured with immunoSEQ multiplex PCR; TCRdb has only the in-frame clones, and not every one. Of under 900,000 clones in the sample, roughly a sixth were seen once. Sequenced: naive CD4+ T cells from blood. The receptors here all came from a woman aged 18-35 years in good health. Both conserved end residues are part of each CDR3. The D gene is left open where the match is weak. Clone sizes are given selectively: once, few, many, or a class where the clone is expanded.

J gene	V gene	clone size	D gene	CDR3 protein	CDR3 DNA
TRBJ2-7	TRBV11-2	.	TRBD1	CASSFPGTGLKEYF	TGTGCCAGCAGCTTTCCCGGGACAGGCCTAAAGGAGTACTTC
TRBJ1-2	TRBV2	few	.	CASSVSTEGPYGYTF	TGTGCCAGCAGCGTATCGACAGAAGGACCCTATGGCTACACCTTC
TRBJ2-1	TRBV7-6	.	.	CASSWGIRFGEQFF	TGTGCCAGCAGCTGGGGTATTCGGTTTGGTGAGCAGTTCTTC
TRBJ2-3	TRBV5-1	.	TRBD2	CASSSWTSGSRTDTQYF	TGCGCCAGCAGCTCCTGGACTAGCGGGAGTCGGACAGATACGCAGTATTTT
TRBJ1-2	TRBV28	few	.	CASSYSMQGYGYTF	TGTGCCAGCAGTTACTCTATGCAGGGCTATGGCTACACCTTC
TRBJ2-3	TRBV6-6	few	TRBD2	CASSRSSGSVDTQYF	TGTGCCAGCAGCCGGAGTAGCGGGAGTGTGGATACGCAGTATTTT
TRBJ2-1	TRBV20-1	.	.	CSANGGNQQFF	TGCAGTGCTAATGGCGGGAACCAGCAGTTCTTC
TRBJ2-6	TRBV27	few	.	CASSPPLRDGANVLTF	TGTGCCAGCAGTCCCCCTCTCAGGGATGGGGCCAACGTCCTGACTTTC
TRBJ2-7	TRBV19	few	.	CASRSTSGSLYEQYF	TGTGCCAGTAGGTCGACTAGTGGGAGCCTCTACGAGCAGTACTTC
TRBJ2-2	TRBV4-3	few	.	CASSQDIRAGELFF	TGCGCCAGCAGCCAAGATATACGGGCCGGGGAGCTGTTTTTT
TRBJ2-7	TRBV4-2	.	.	CASSQDWDAGEQYF	TGTGCCAGCAGCCAAGATTGGGATGCGGGGGAGCAGTACTTC
TRBJ1-5	TRBV29-1	.	TRBD1	CSVTIGTGGNQPQHF	TGCAGCGTTACTATTGGGACAGGGGGAAATCAGCCCCAGCATTTT
TRBJ2-1	TRBV7-6	.	TRBD2	CASSLALGLAETYNEQFF	TGTGCCAGCAGCTTAGCTCTGGGACTAGCGGAGACATACAATGAGCAGTTCTTC
TRBJ2-2	TRBV19	.	.	CASSISSINTGELFF	TGTGCCAGTAGTATCAGCAGTATTAACACCGGGGAGCTGTTTTTT
TRBJ2-5	TRBV28	few	.	CASSSPGEGVETQYF	TGTGCCAGCAGTTCCCCCGGCGAGGGGGTAGAGACCCAGTACTTC
TRBJ2-7	TRBV5-1	.	.	CASSLAPPPYEQYF	TGCGCCAGCAGCTTGGCCCCGCCACCCTACGAGCAGTACTTC
TRBJ2-1	TRBV28	few	.	CASSVLATTRLNEQFF	TGTGCCAGCAGTGTACTTGCCACGACTAGGTTAAATGAGCAGTTCTTC
TRBJ2-5	TRBV6-1	few	.	CASSDRRGNQETQYF	TGTGCCAGCAGTGACAGAAGAGGAAACCAAGAGACCCAGTACTTC
TRBJ2-2	TRBV21-1	.	.	CASLFRGKGELFF	TGTGCCAGCCTTTTTCGCGGGAAGGGGGAGCTGTTTTTT
TRBJ1-2	TRBV9	.	.	CASSGAGPAETSYGYTF	TGTGCCAGCAGCGGAGCGGGACCAGCCGAGACATCCTATGGCTACACCTTC
TRBJ2-6	TRBV7-2	.	.	CASSPLGGFSGANVLTF	TGTGCCAGCAGCCCCCTCGGGGGTTTCTCTGGGGCCAACGTCCTGACTTTC
TRBJ2-7	TRBV23-1	few	.	CASSQSSTAYEQYF	TGCGCCAGCAGTCAATCTTCTACAGCCTACGAGCAGTACTTC